This is a list of T cell receptor beta chains from one sample in a study of shared clonotypes between healthy human individuals. Only in-frame clones appear in the TCRdb table, and some are missing; sequencing was by immunoSEQ multiplex PCR. The sample yields approximately 480,000 clones, around 79% seen once. Sequencing was done on a sample of PBMCs. These receptors were obtained from a woman aged 40 to 50 in good health. Some clones in this sample may be carry-over from other donors' samples. Each CDR3 is given with its conserved first and last residue. The D gene is left open where the match is weak. The size entry is marked missing in some rows and otherwise reads once, few, many or a size class.

CDR3: CASSLRQGRAYEQYF
DNA: TGTGCCAGCAGCCTCCGACAGGGAAGGGCTTACGAGCAGTACTTC
J: TRBJ2-7
V: TRBV7-2
size: few
D: TRBD1

CDR3: CASSFGAGNTGELFF
DNA: TGCGCCAGCAGCTTTGGGGCGGGAAACACCGGGGAGCTGTTTTTT
J: TRBJ2-2
V: TRBV5-1
size: many
D: -

CDR3: CASSELPSNQPQHF
DNA: TGTGCCAGCAGTGAATTACCCTCCAATCAGCCCCAGCATTTT
J: TRBJ1-5
V: TRBV25-1
size: -
D: -

CDR3: CASSDSGIPPYEQYF
DNA: TGTGCCAGCAGTGACTCAGGGATTCCTCCCTACGAGCAGTACTTC
J: TRBJ2-7
V: TRBV25-1
size: -
D: -

CDR3: CASSRQATDTQYF
DNA: TGTGCCAGCAGCCGACAGGCCACAGATACGCAGTATTTT
J: TRBJ2-3
V: TRBV11-1
size: -
D: -

CDR3: CASSLPQGEETQYF
DNA: TGTGCCAGCAGTTTACCGCAGGGTGAGGAGACCCAGTACTTC
J: TRBJ2-5
V: TRBV28
size: -
D: -

CDR3: CAWSDLYGQYF
DNA: TGTGCCTGGAGCGATCTCTACGGGCAGTACTTC
J: TRBJ2-7
V: TRBV30
size: -
D: -

CDR3: CASSLGGLLTEAFF
DNA: TGTGCCAGCAGTTTGGGGGGGTTACTCACTGAAGCTTTCTTT
J: TRBJ1-1
V: TRBV28
size: -
D: -

CDR3: CASMRTGDSEQYF
DNA: TGTGCCAGCATGAGGACAGGGGATAGCGAGCAGTACTTC
J: TRBJ2-7
V: TRBV2
size: -
D: TRBD1

CDR3: CASSDSGSSVDTQYF
DNA: TGTGCCAGCAGTGACAGCGGGAGTTCAGTAGATACGCAGTATTTT
J: TRBJ2-3
V: TRBV6-4
size: -
D: TRBD2

CDR3: CASSLFFETTYEQYF
DNA: TGTGCCAGCAGCTTGTTTTTCGAGACGACCTACGAGCAGTACTTC
J: TRBJ2-7
V: TRBV5-5
size: -
D: -

CDR3: CASSPPGTGAEKLFF
DNA: TGTGCCAGCTCACCACCGGGGACTGGGGCTGAAAAACTGTTTTTT
J: TRBJ1-4
V: TRBV18
size: -
D: -

CDR3: CASSSRLAGVNEQFF
DNA: TGTGCCAGCAGCTCCCGACTAGCGGGAGTCAATGAGCAGTTCTTC
J: TRBJ2-1
V: TRBV7-9
size: -
D: TRBD2

CDR3: CASSPNNQETQYF
DNA: TGTGCCAGCAGTCCCAACAACCAAGAGACCCAGTACTTC
J: TRBJ2-5
V: TRBV2
size: once
D: -

CDR3: CASSSVGLPNNEQFF
DNA: TGTGCCAGCAGCTCCGTTGGGCTACCTAACAATGAGCAGTTCTTC
J: TRBJ2-1
V: TRBV7-2
size: -
D: -

CDR3: CASRPILQGTNEKLFF
DNA: TGCGCCAGCAGACCCATCCTCCAGGGAACTAATGAAAAACTGTTTTTT
J: TRBJ1-4
V: TRBV4-1
size: -
D: -

CDR3: CASSLDRGAGEQYF
DNA: TGTGCCAGCAGCTTAGACAGGGGAGCCGGCGAGCAGTACTTC
J: TRBJ2-7
V: TRBV7-9
size: -
D: TRBD1

CDR3: CASSQQGSSETQYF
DNA: TGTGCCAGCAGCCAACAGGGGTCCAGCGAGACCCAGTACTTC
J: TRBJ2-5
V: TRBV14
size: -
D: -

CDR3: CSARDVETQYF
DNA: TGCAGTGCACGGGACGTGGAGACCCAGTACTTC
J: TRBJ2-5
V: TRBV20-1
size: -
D: -

CDR3: CASSVAGQGANEQFF
DNA: TGTGCCAGCAGCGTAGCGGGACAGGGGGCGAATGAGCAGTTCTTC
J: TRBJ2-1
V: TRBV9
size: few
D: TRBD1

CDR3: CASSLGHFGYTF
DNA: TGTGCCAGCAGTTTAGGGCACTTTGGCTACACCTTC
J: TRBJ1-2
V: TRBV28
size: -
D: -

CDR3: CASSILGDNQPQHF
DNA: TGTGCCAGTAGTATCTTGGGAGACAATCAGCCCCAGCATTTT
J: TRBJ1-5
V: TRBV19
size: -
D: -

CDR3: CASSLAPPGYSNQPQHF
DNA: TGTGCCAGCAGCTTAGCCCCCCCAGGGTATAGCAATCAGCCCCAGCATTTT
J: TRBJ1-5
V: TRBV7-9
size: -
D: -

CDR3: CASSLAGVGHEQYF
DNA: TGTGCCAGCAGCCTAGCGGGAGTGGGGCACGAGCAGTACTTC
J: TRBJ2-7
V: TRBV7-9
size: -
D: TRBD2

CDR3: CASSPGYSTGNEQFF
DNA: TGTGCCAGCAGCCCTGGATACTCCACGGGCAATGAGCAGTTCTTC
J: TRBJ2-1
V: TRBV4-2
size: -
D: -

CDR3: CASSVEDRANEQFF
DNA: TGTGCCAGCAGTGTCGAGGACCGCGCTAATGAGCAGTTCTTC
J: TRBJ2-1
V: TRBV6-4
size: -
D: -

CDR3: CASSEGTGGYEQYF
DNA: TGTGCCAGCAGTGAAGGCACAGGGGGCTACGAGCAGTACTTC
J: TRBJ2-7
V: TRBV6-1
size: -
D: TRBD1

CDR3: CASSPSPRSKETQYF
DNA: TGTGCCAGCAGCCCCTCCCCGCGGAGTAAAGAGACCCAGTACTTC
J: TRBJ2-5
V: TRBV9
size: -
D: -

CDR3: CASTGTGTIGELFF
DNA: TGTGCCAGTACGGGGACAGGGACCATCGGGGAGCTGTTTTTT
J: TRBJ2-2
V: TRBV19
size: -
D: TRBD1

CDR3: CASSPLGGKEWWNTEAFF
DNA: TGTGCCAGCAGCCCGCTGGGGGGGAAGGAGTGGTGGAACACTGAAGCTTTCTTT
J: TRBJ1-1
V: TRBV7-2
size: -
D: -

CDR3: CASTLGAQSYEQYF
DNA: TGTGCCAGCACCCTCGGGGCCCAAAGCTACGAGCAGTACTTC
J: TRBJ2-7
V: TRBV7-2
size: once
D: -

CDR3: CASSQSLSYEQYF
DNA: TGTGCCAGCAGCCAAAGCCTATCCTACGAGCAGTACTTC
J: TRBJ2-7
V: TRBV7-2
size: -
D: -

CDR3: CAINQLGTDEQFF
DNA: TGTGCCATCAACCAACTAGGAACCGACGAGCAGTTCTTC
J: TRBJ2-1
V: TRBV10-3
size: -
D: -

CDR3: CASSHSGSENEQFF
DNA: TGTGCCAGCAGCCATAGCGGGAGTGAGAATGAGCAGTTCTTC
J: TRBJ2-1
V: TRBV4-2
size: -
D: TRBD2

CDR3: CASSLVRGVGRDGYTF
DNA: TGTGCCAGCAGCTTAGTCCGGGGGGTTGGGCGCGATGGCTACACCTTC
J: TRBJ1-2
V: TRBV7-2
size: -
D: -

CDR3: CASSAGTGQEKLFF
DNA: TGTGCCAGCAGCGCCGGGACAGGGCAAGAAAAACTGTTTTTT
J: TRBJ1-4
V: TRBV7-9
size: -
D: TRBD1

CDR3: CATFATNEKLFF
DNA: TGTGCCACCTTTGCAACTAATGAAAAACTGTTTTTT
J: TRBJ1-4
V: TRBV28
size: -
D: -

CDR3: CASKGQGDEQYF
DNA: TGTGCCAGCAAGGGACAGGGGGACGAGCAGTACTTC
J: TRBJ2-7
V: TRBV2
size: -
D: TRBD1

CDR3: CATEGDGQGSSYTF
DNA: TGTGCCACCGAAGGCGATGGGCAGGGCAGCAGCTACACCTTC
J: TRBJ1-2
V: TRBV18
size: few
D: -

CDR3: CASSLGVNEKLFF
DNA: TGTGCCAGCAGCTTAGGGGTTAATGAAAAACTGTTTTTT
J: TRBJ1-4
V: TRBV11-2
size: few
D: -

CDR3: CASSPNPRRGYEQYF
DNA: TGTGCCAGCAGTCCTAATCCTCGCAGGGGGTACGAGCAGTACTTC
J: TRBJ2-7
V: TRBV28
size: -
D: TRBD1

CDR3: CASSFRGGNQPQHF
DNA: TGTGCCAGCAGTTTTAGGGGGGGCAATCAGCCCCAGCATTTT
J: TRBJ1-5
V: TRBV27
size: -
D: -

CDR3: CASSLASTRASEQYF
DNA: TGTGCCAGCAGCTTAGCTTCTACGAGGGCCAGCGAGCAGTACTTC
J: TRBJ2-7
V: TRBV7-2
size: few
D: -

CDR3: CSVRTSGISYEQYF
DNA: TGCAGCGTTCGGACTAGCGGGATATCCTACGAGCAGTACTTC
J: TRBJ2-7
V: TRBV29-1
size: -
D: TRBD2

CDR3: CASSSKRGSGRSTYEQYF
DNA: TGTGCCAGCAGCTCCAAGCGGGGGTCGGGCCGATCAACCTACGAGCAGTACTTC
J: TRBJ2-7
V: TRBV13
size: -
D: TRBD2

CDR3: CAISVGGAQAEAFF
DNA: TGTGCCATCAGTGTAGGGGGGGCTCAGGCTGAAGCTTTCTTT
J: TRBJ1-1
V: TRBV10-3
size: -
D: -

CDR3: CAVRQGLDTEAFF
DNA: TGTGCCGTTAGACAGGGTTTGGACACTGAAGCTTTCTTT
J: TRBJ1-1
V: TRBV10-3
size: few
D: TRBD1

CDR3: CASSPLFTSAVLYNEQFF
DNA: TGTGCCAGCAGCCCCTTATTCACTAGCGCAGTTTTATACAATGAGCAGTTCTTC
J: TRBJ2-1
V: TRBV28
size: few
D: TRBD2

CDR3: CASRGLAGGKYEQYF
DNA: TGTGCCAGCAGAGGACTAGCGGGAGGAAAGTACGAGCAGTACTTC
J: TRBJ2-7
V: TRBV28
size: -
D: TRBD2

CDR3: CASSPTRDQPQHF
DNA: TGTGCCAGCTCACCAACAAGAGATCAGCCCCAGCATTTT
J: TRBJ1-5
V: TRBV18
size: -
D: -

CDR3: CAWTPTANYGYTF
DNA: TGTGCCTGGACCCCGACCGCTAACTATGGCTACACCTTC
J: TRBJ1-2
V: TRBV30
size: -
D: -